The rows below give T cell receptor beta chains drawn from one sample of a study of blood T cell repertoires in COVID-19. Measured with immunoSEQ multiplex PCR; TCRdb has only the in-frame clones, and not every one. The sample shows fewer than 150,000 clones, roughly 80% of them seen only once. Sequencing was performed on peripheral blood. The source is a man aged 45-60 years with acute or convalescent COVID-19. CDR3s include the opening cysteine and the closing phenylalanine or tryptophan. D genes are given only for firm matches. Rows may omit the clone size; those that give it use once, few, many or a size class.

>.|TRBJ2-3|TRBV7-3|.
CASSLDYTDTQYF
TGTGCCAGCAGCTTAGACTACACAGATACGCAGTATTTT
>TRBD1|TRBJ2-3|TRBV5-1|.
CASGPTYRGVGTDTQYF
TGCGCCAGCGGTCCCACATACAGGGGGGTCGGCACAGATACGCAGTATTTT
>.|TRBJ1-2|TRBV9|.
CASSVEDSLNYGYTF
TGTGCCAGCAGCGTAGAGGACAGCCTAAACTATGGCTACACCTTC
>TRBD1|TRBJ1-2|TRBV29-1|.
CSGTGGSYGYTF
TGCAGCGGTACAGGGGGCAGCTATGGCTACACCTTC
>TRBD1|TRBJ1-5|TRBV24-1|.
CATSEHRGEPQHF
TGTGCCACCAGTGAACACAGGGGCGAGCCCCAGCATTTT
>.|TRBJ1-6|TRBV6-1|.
CASSEDRNGPYNSPLHF
TGTGCCAGCAGTGAAGACAGGAATGGACCCTATAATTCACCCCTCCACTTT
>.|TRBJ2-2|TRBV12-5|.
CASGLVLGGNTGELFF
TGTGCTAGTGGTTTGGTACTTGGAGGGAACACCGGGGAGCTGTTTTTT
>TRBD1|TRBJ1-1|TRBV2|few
CASRQDRAVTEAFF
TGTGCCAGCAGACAGGACAGGGCGGTCACTGAAGCTTTCTTT
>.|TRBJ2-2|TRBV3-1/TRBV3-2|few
CASSQGIGRVAGELFF
TGTGCCAGCAGCCAAGGGATAGGGAGAGTCGCCGGGGAGCTGTTTTTT
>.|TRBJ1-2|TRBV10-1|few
CASSREVDYGYTF
TGCGCCAGCAGTAGGGAGGTGGACTATGGCTACACCTTC
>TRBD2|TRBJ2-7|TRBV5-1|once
CASSLIPGREGEQYF
TGCGCCAGCAGCTTAATACCGGGGAGGGAGGGCGAGCAGTACTTC
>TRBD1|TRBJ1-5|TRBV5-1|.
CASSLEGQGSNQPQHF
TGCGCCAGCAGCTTGGAAGGACAGGGGAGCAATCAGCCCCAGCATTTT
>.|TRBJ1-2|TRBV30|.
CASRGEGYTF
TGTGCCAGTCGCGGGGAGGGCTACACCTTC
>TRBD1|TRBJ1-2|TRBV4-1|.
CASSQVGQGGSGYTF
TGCGCCAGCAGCCAAGTGGGCCAGGGGGGAAGTGGCTACACCTTC
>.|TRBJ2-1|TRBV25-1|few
CASSESNGASYNEQFF
TGTGCCAGCAGTGAATCTAACGGTGCCTCCTACAATGAGCAGTTCTTC
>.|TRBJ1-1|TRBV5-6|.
CASSLGLQTEAFF
TGTGCCAGCAGCTTGGGACTTCAGACTGAAGCTTTCTTT
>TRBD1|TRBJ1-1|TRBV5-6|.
CASSLAGTGTLAFF
TGTGCCAGCAGCTTGGCCGGGACAGGGACCTTGGCTTTCTTT
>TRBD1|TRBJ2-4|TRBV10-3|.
CAISESTGEASDIQYF
TGTGCCATCAGTGAGTCGACAGGGGAGGCCTCAGACATTCAGTACTTC
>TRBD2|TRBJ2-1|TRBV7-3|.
CASSLSGGLDEQFF
TGTGCCAGCAGCTTGAGCGGGGGGTTGGATGAGCAGTTCTTC
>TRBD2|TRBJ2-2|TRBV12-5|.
CASAGLAGTNTGELFF
TGTGCTAGTGCAGGACTAGCGGGCACGAACACCGGGGAGCTGTTTTTT
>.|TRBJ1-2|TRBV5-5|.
CASSLGPGRNYGYTF
TGTGCCAGCAGCTTGGGGCCAGGGCGAAACTATGGCTACACCTTC
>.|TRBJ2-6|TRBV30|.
CAWSKSSGANVLTF
TGTGCCTGGAGTAAGAGCTCTGGGGCCAACGTCCTGACTTTC
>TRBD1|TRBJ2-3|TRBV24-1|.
CATSDPGQGSTDTQYF
TGTGCCACCAGTGACCCAGGACAGGGGAGCACAGATACGCAGTATTTT
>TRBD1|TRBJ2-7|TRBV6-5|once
CASSRDRTYEQYF
TGTGCCAGCAGTAGGGACAGGACCTACGAGCAGTACTTC
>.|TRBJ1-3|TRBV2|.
CASSEQGTVSGNTIYF
TGTGCCAGCAGTGAACAAGGGACTGTCTCTGGAAACACCATATATTTT
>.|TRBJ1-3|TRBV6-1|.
CASSEARGPGNTIYF
TGTGCCAGCAGTGAAGCGCGAGGGCCCGGAAACACCATATATTTT
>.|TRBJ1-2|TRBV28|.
CASSGRATLPPGLSGYTF
TGTGCCAGCAGTGGCAGGGCAACACTCCCACCCGGGTTATCCGGCTACACCTTC
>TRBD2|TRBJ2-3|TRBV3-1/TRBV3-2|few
CASSQNRGGSTDTQYF
TGTGCCAGCAGCCAAAATCGGGGGGGGAGCACAGATACGCAGTATTTT
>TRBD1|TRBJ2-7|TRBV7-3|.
CASSSTGGEQYF
TGTGCCAGCAGCTCCACAGGGGGCGAGCAGTACTTC
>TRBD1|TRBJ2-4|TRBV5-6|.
CASSLGAGGLNIQYF
TGTGCCAGCAGCTTGGGGGCAGGGGGCTTGAACATTCAGTACTTC
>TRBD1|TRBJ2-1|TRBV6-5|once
CASSYGRAGTGGRQFF
TGTGCCAGCAGTTACGGAAGAGCCGGGACAGGGGGGAGGCAGTTCTTC
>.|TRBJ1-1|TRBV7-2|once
CASSPRSNTEAFF
TGTGCCAGCAGCCCTAGGAGTAACACTGAAGCTTTCTTT
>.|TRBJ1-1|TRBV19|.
CASSIRGHRGTEAFF
TGTGCCAGTAGTATCAGGGGCCATCGAGGGACTGAAGCTTTCTTT
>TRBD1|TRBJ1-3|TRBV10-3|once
CAISVVTPAGGGNTIYF
TGTGCCATCAGTGTTGTAACCCCTGCAGGGGGTGGAAACACCATATATTTT
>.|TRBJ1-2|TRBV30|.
CAWSRSGQSYGYTF
TGTGCCTGGAGTAGGAGCGGGCAGAGCTATGGCTACACCTTC
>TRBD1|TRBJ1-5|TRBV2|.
CASSDDRVGQPQHF
TGTGCCAGCAGTGACGACAGGGTTGGGCAGCCCCAGCATTTT
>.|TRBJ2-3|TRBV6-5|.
CASSYGAWPDTQYF
TGTGCCAGCAGTTACGGGGCGTGGCCAGATACGCAGTATTTT
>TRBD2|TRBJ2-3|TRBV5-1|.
CASSLVGSGPDTQYF
TGCGCCAGCAGCTTGGTCGGTAGCGGGCCAGATACGCAGTATTTT
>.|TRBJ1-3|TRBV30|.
CAWSAGVRGHTIYF
TGTGCCTGGAGCGCAGGGGTTAGGGGACACACCATATATTTT
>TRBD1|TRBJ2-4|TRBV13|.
CASSLTGGERAKNIQYF
TGTGCCAGCAGCTTGACAGGGGGTGAGAGGGCCAAAAACATTCAGTACTTC
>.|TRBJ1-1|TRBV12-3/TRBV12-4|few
CASSAGGPTEAFF
TGTGCCAGCAGTGCCGGGGGGCCCACTGAAGCTTTCTTT
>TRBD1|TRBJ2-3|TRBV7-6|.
CASSFGQGGTDTQYF
TGTGCCAGCAGTTTCGGACAGGGCGGGACAGATACGCAGTATTTT
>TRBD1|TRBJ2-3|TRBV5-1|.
CASSFDRGDTDTQYF
TGCGCCAGCAGCTTCGACAGGGGCGACACAGATACGCAGTATTTT
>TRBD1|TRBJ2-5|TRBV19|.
CARVTGDKKKPYF
TGTGCCAGGGTGACAGGGGACAAGAAGAAACCGTACTTC
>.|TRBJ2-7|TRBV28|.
CASRGDRTNYYEQYF
TGTGCCAGCAGGGGTGACAGAACGAACTACTACGAGCAGTACTTC
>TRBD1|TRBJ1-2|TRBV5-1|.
CASSTQGWGGYTF
TGCGCCAGCAGCACACAGGGGTGGGGCGGCTACACCTTC
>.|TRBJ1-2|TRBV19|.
CASSIPRRGGYTF
TGTGCCAGTAGTATTCCCCGCAGGGGAGGCTACACCTTC
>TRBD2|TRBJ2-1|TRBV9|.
CASSVARRGYNEQFF
TGTGCCAGCAGCGTAGCTAGGCGGGGGTACAATGAGCAGTTCTTC
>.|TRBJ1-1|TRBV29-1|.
CSVAGGQLNTEAFF
TGCAGCGTTGCGGGAGGGCAGCTGAACACTGAAGCTTTCTTT
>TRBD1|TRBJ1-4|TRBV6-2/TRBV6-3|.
CASCRDRFEKLFF
TGTGCCAGCTGCCGGGACAGATTTGAAAAACTGTTTTTT
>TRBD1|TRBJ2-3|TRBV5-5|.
CASSFRQGGSTDTQYF
TGTGCCAGCAGCTTCCGACAGGGGGGGAGCACAGATACGCAGTATTTT
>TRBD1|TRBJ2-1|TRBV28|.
CASSLRYRGNEQFF
TGTGCCAGCAGTTTAAGGTACAGGGGAAATGAGCAGTTCTTC
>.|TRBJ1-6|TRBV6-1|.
CASSEARASSYNSPLHF
TGTGCCAGCAGTGAGGCCAGGGCCAGCTCCTATAATTCACCCCTCCACTTT
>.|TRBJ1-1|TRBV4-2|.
CASSQVRGAGTLNTEAFF
TGTGCCAGCAGCCAAGTCCGGGGAGCCGGGACACTGAACACTGAAGCTTTCTTT